This T cell receptor (beta chain) stems from a study of PD-1 blockade in classical Hodgkin lymphoma. Time point denoted: cycle 4 day 1 (C4D1), after around six weeks of nivolumab. Every one of the patients relapsed after autologous stem cell transplantation (brentuximab vedotin exposure was variable). This clone was detected a few times. Some clones are missing from TCRdb's copy, which holds only in-frame ones; the method was immunoSEQ multiplex PCR. The sample carries over 85,000 clones, over 75% recorded once. Losses at the gene ends were 7 bases for V and 7 bases for J; bases not matched to a gene: 11. Germline lookup yields CDR1 LGHNA and CDR2 YSLEER. This CDR3 spans 15 amino acids.

This TCR derives from a human donor with classical Hodgkin lymphoma. The rearrangement joins TRBV4-3 to TRBJ2-1, with TRBD2 matching over 9 bases. This specimen consisted of peripheral blood mononuclear cells (PBMCs), obtained before the fourth cycle of nivolumab. The CDR3 DNA reads as TGCGCCAGCAAGTTCCTGCGGGGGGGCCTAAATGAGCAGTTCTTC. It codes for CASKFLRGGLNEQFF.